Following are 17 T cell receptor beta chains from one sample sequenced in a study of CD8+ T cells in alopecia areata. Investigators isolated RNA and reverse transcribed it into cDNA to act as the sequencing template. Only in-frame clones appear in the TCRdb table, and some are missing; sequencing was by immunoSEQ multiplex PCR. The sample lists more than 100,000 clones; around 59% were seen once. Specimen: CD4+ T cells sorted from blood. The receptors were gathered from a human donor in good health.

This clone has just a few counts. V gene TRBV7-2 combines with J gene TRBJ1-1; TRBD1 aligns across 8 bases. Germline V gene sequence: CDR1 SGHTA, CDR2 FQGNSA. Losses at the gene ends were 6 bases for V and 1 base for J; bases not matched to a gene: 4. CDR3 length: 14 residues. CDR3 sequence reads: CASRYGQGNTEAFF. CDR3 coding DNA: TGTGCCAGCAGATACGGACAGGGGAACACTGAAGCTTTCTTT.

The chain combines TRBV5-6 with TRBJ2-3; no definite D call. CDR3 size: 17 residues. Trimming took 1 base from V and 4 from J, leaving 19 bases between them. Looked up from germline, CDR1 is SGHDT and CDR2 is YYEEEE. CDR3 residues: CASSLFPQLAAADTQYF. CDR3 coding DNA: TGTGCCAGCAGCTTGTTTCCACAGTTAGCTGCGGCAGATACGCAGTATTTT. Full variable domain (rest looked up from reference TRBV5-6 and TRBJ2-3): DAGVTQSPTHLIKTRGQQVTLRCSPKSGHDTVSWYQQALGQGPQFIFQYYEEEERQRGNFPDRFSGHQFPNYSSELNVNALLLGDSALYLCASSLFPQLAAADTQYFGPGTRLTVL.

CDR3 sequence (DNA): TGTGCCAGCAGCTCGGGACTAGCGGGGTTAGGTACCGGGGAGCTGTTTTTT. Translation: CASSSGLAGLGTGELFF. The V and J genes are TRBV7-2 and TRBJ2-2, with 13 bases fitting TRBD2. Trimming cost V 4 bases and J 5 bases; bases outside gene matches: 7. The CDR3 loop spans 17 amino acids. CDR1 is SGHTA and CDR2 is FQGNSA in the germline V gene.

The chain employs TRBV5-6 and TRBJ1-6, with D possibly TRBD1 on 5 matching bases. The V gene lost 2 bases and the J gene lost 9 bases, with 6 bases spanning the gap. The germline V gene has CDR1 SGHDT and CDR2 YYEEEE. The CDR3 sequence is 12 residues long. The CDR3 bases are TGTGCCAGCAGCTTCAGGGTTTCACCCCTCCACTTT. It is translated as CASSFRVSPLHF.

The CDR3 DNA sequence: TGTGCCAGCAGCTTAGGCGGGGTTCAAACAGATACGCAGTATTTT. The encoded protein is CASSLGGVQTDTQYF. V is TRBV7-2 and J is TRBJ2-3; TRBD2 is a possible D gene (6 bases). The V and J ends lost 1 base and 3 bases respectively, with 11 bases between them. CDR3 size: 15 residues. CDR1 is SGHTA and CDR2 is FQGNSA in the germline V gene.

A note on this clone: Other DNA sequences of this sample code for an identical CDR3. The chain has TRBV18 and TRBJ2-5; D possibly corresponds to TRBD1 (5 bases). The CDR3 totals 13 residues. The ends were cut back, 3 bases at V and 2 bases at J, with 7 bases in the middle. Germline V gene data show CDR1 as KGHSH and CDR2 as LQKENI. The CDR3 DNA follows: TGTGCCAGCTCACCGGGGCAGCAAGAGACCCAGTACTTC. Encoded protein: CASSPGQQETQYF. The full variable domain, with the rest looked up from reference TRBV18 and TRBJ2-5, is NAGVMQNPRHLVRRRGQEARLRCSPMKGHSHVYWYRQLPEEGLKFMVYLQKENIIDESGMPKERFSAEFPKEGPSILRIQQVVRGDSAAYFCASSPGQQETQYFGPGTRLLVL.

The genes are TRBV5-1 and TRBJ2-5, with TRBD1 matching over 10 bases. The CDR3 spans 15 residues. From germline, CDR1 is SGHRS and CDR2 YFSETQ. After removal of 4 bases from V and 5 bases from J, the junction contained 8 bases not matched to a gene. CDR3 DNA: TGCGCCAGCAGCCCCCTGCCGGGACAGGGGGAGACCCAGTACTTC. This encodes CASSPLPGQGETQYF.

J is TRBJ2-1 and V is TRBV5-1; the match to TRBD2 covers 10 bases. J gave up 4 bases and V 4 bases, and 2 bases lay outside the gene matches. The CDR3 has 14 residues. The V gene's germline CDR1 is SGHRS and CDR2 YFSETQ. The CDR3 DNA is TGCGCCAGCAGCGCGACTAGCGGGTACAATGAGCAGTTCTTC. This codes for CASSATSGYNEQFF.

The sample holds a few counts of this clone. The chain is built from TRBV30 and TRBJ2-5; 7 bases align to TRBD2. Trimming at V came to 0 bases and at J to 5 bases, leaving 3 bases not matched to a gene. The CDR3 is made up of 13 amino acids. Germline values: CDR1 GTSNPN, CDR2 SVGIG (reference sequence). CDR3 loop: CAWSVRGGETQYF. The CDR3 nucleotides read TGTGCCTGGAGTGTACGGGGAGGGGAGACCCAGTACTTC.

V is TRBV7-2 and J is TRBJ2-7; TRBD2 might be the D (5 bases). V was shortened by 7 bases and J by 3 bases, with 16 bases between the two germline ends. Germline V gives CDR1 SGHTA, CDR2 FQGNSA. This CDR3 is 14 amino acids long. CDR3 residues: CASTFSNAGYEQYF. DNA for the CDR3: TGTGCCAGCACCTTCTCCAACGCGGGCTACGAGCAGTACTTC.

This clone has only a few counts. This chain connects TRBV15 to TRBJ1-6, with no clear D. The CDR3 totals 13 residues. Germline V CDR1 and CDR2: LNHNV, YYDKDF (reference sequence). Deletions cut 1 base from V and 14 bases from J, with 12 bases between. The CDR3: CATSRGVGSALHF. CDR3 coding DNA: TGTGCCACCAGCAGAGGGGTTGGCTCGGCCCTCCACTTT.

V usage is TRBV28 and J usage is TRBJ2-1; TRBD2 agrees at 15 bases. The CDR3 extends over 15 amino acids. Germline values: CDR1 MDHEN, CDR2 SYDVKM. J gave up 4 bases and V 5 bases, and 0 bases lay outside the gene matches. The CDR3 DNA reads as TGTGCCAGCAGTGGGACTAGCGGGGGGTACAATGAGCAGTTCTTC. It codes for CASSGTSGGYNEQFF.

This chain links TRBV15 with TRBJ2-2; D gene ambiguous. The CDR3 has 14 amino acids. CDR1 LNHNV and CDR2 YYDKDF come from the germline V gene (reference sequence). V gave up 3 bases and J gave up 6 bases, with 11 bases separating them. CDR3 nucleotides: TGTGCCACCAGCAGGACCGTAGGTCCCGGGGAGCTGTTTTTT. Its translation: CATSRTVGPGELFF.

The rearrangement joins TRBV5-1 to TRBJ2-2; D perhaps matches TRBD1 (6 bases). CDR1 is SGHRS and CDR2 is YFSETQ in the germline V gene. V lost 2 bases to trimming and J lost 4 bases, with 6 bases between them. The CDR3 consists of 13 residues. CDR3 nucleotide sequence: TGCGCCAGCAGCTTCAGGGGCACCGGGGAGCTGTTTTTT. Amino acid sequence: CASSFRGTGELFF.

The V and J genes are TRBV2 and TRBJ2-2, with D perhaps matching TRBD2 (5 bases). V was pared by 7 bases and J by 6 bases, with 9 bases between. Germline V gene sequence: CDR1 SNHLY, CDR2 FYNNEI. This CDR3 has 12 residues. The CDR3 DNA reads TGTGCCAGCAACTTGAGGGCCGGGGAGCTGTTTTTT. Amino acid sequence: CASNLRAGELFF.

This clone was seen only a few times. Here the CDR3 reads CASSLVRLLRGANTEAFF. The DNA for the CDR3 is TGTGCCAGCAGCTTAGTCCGGTTGTTAAGGGGGGCCAACACTGAAGCTTTCTTT. The chain couples TRBV7-2 to TRBJ1-1; perhaps TRBD1 as D (6 bases). This CDR3 is built from 18 residues. Trimming left V 1 base short and J 2 bases short, with 20 bases between. Germline V lookup: CDR1 SGHTA, CDR2 FQGNSA.

V usage is TRBV29-1 and J usage is TRBJ2-7, with 10 bases lining up with TRBD1. This CDR3 is 14 amino acids long. J gave up 3 bases and V 4 bases, and 6 bases lay outside the gene matches. Germline V lookup: CDR1 SQVTM, CDR2 ANQGSEA. This CDR3 reads CSVVSGQGGYEQYF. The DNA of the CDR3 is TGCAGCGTTGTGAGTGGACAGGGGGGCTACGAGCAGTACTTC.